Listed below are T cell receptor beta chains from one sample, sequenced in a study of T cell responses to AZD1222 COVID-19 vaccine. Sequenced by immunoSEQ multiplex PCR; TCRdb stores in-frame clones only, minus some. Of about 84,000 clones detected, around 87% appear once; the ten largest clones hold approximately 31%. Sequenced material: peripheral blood, taken on day 0 of AZD1222 vaccination. The receptor set was obtained from an adult in good health. Each CDR3 is given without its conserved first and last residue. The D gene is left open where the match is weak.

v_call	cdr3_length	j_call	d_call	cdr3_aa
TRBV19	13	TRBJ2-1	-	ASSSQRGEWSEQF
TRBV6-1	13	TRBJ1-6	TRBD1	ASSETGYENSPLH
TRBV7-9	12	TRBJ2-7	-	ASTSDRVFFEQY
TRBV20-1	12	TRBJ2-4	-	SASAGSAKNIQY
TRBV15	12	TRBJ2-2	-	ATSRGDVTGELF
TRBV5-6	14	TRBJ2-7	TRBD2	ASSLAMLAGDYGQY
TRBV9	17	TRBJ2-1	TRBD2	ASSSIGGSGRASYNEQF
TRBV9	12	TRBJ2-1	TRBD2	ASSRLAQYNEQF
TRBV7-9	12	TRBJ2-7	-	ASSSGMTPYEQY
TRBV6-5	13	TRBJ2-7	TRBD1	ASSLGGQGAHEQY
TRBV5-1	11	TRBJ2-1	TRBD1	ASRTGTGDEQF
TRBV18	11	TRBJ1-2	-	ASSPGAPGSYT
TRBV6-2/TRBV6-3	15	TRBJ1-5	-	ASSYGTLAPSNQPQH
TRBV4-2	13	TRBJ2-1	-	ASSHHRDPGNEQF
TRBV11-3	11	TRBJ1-1	-	ASSSQVNTEAF
TRBV18	14	TRBJ1-1	TRBD1	ASSPGKATGAAEAF
TRBV11-1	11	TRBJ1-1	-	ASSLTGRTEAF
TRBV27	15	TRBJ1-5	-	ASSLFPGLSSNQPQH
TRBV7-3	17	TRBJ1-4	-	ASSIGKATLDATNEKLF
TRBV5-1	14	TRBJ2-5	TRBD2	ASSSGRLAGKETQY
TRBV7-2	12	TRBJ1-1	-	ASSPGHLNTEAF
TRBV7-6	11	TRBJ1-2	-	ASSEGGNYGYT
TRBV7-2	13	TRBJ1-2	TRBD1	ASSWNRGLSYGYT
TRBV28	11	TRBJ2-7	TRBD1	ASRRTGGYEQY
TRBV12-3/TRBV12-4	9	TRBJ2-5	-	ASASQETQY
TRBV28	12	TRBJ2-7	TRBD1	ATDRDRSSYEQY
TRBV5-1	13	TRBJ2-3	-	ASSFGGTSRDTQY